The next 15 T cell receptor beta chains were all read from a single sample in a study of T cell responses to AZD1222 COVID-19 vaccine. The repertoire was sequenced with immunoSEQ multiplex PCR; TCRdb's copy has only in-frame clones and lacks some. Of approximately 130,000 clones in the sample, more than 85% were seen once. Sample: peripheral blood, taken on day 0 of AZD1222 vaccination. The receptors come from an adult in good health.

J is TRBJ1-1 and V is TRBV18; maybe TRBD1 (5 bases). The V end lost 4 bases, the J end lost 4 bases, and 13 bases lay between the germline ends. Germline lookup yields CDR1 KGHSH and CDR2 LQKENI. This CDR3 is built from 14 residues. The CDR3 here is CASSRVGEGTEAFF. The CDR3 nucleotides are TGTGCCAGCTCACGAGTGGGGGAGGGCACTGAAGCTTTCTTT.

V and J are TRBV29-1 and TRBJ1-1, with D perhaps TRBD1 (6 bases). This CDR3 contains 17 residues. V was shortened by 5 bases and J by 3 bases, with 25 bases between the two germline ends. Germline CDR1 and CDR2: SQVTM and ANQGSEA. CDR3 loop: CSVSGAAGAPVYTEAFF. For the CDR3, the DNA is TGCAGCGTTTCCGGGGCAGCGGGGGCCCCCGTCTACACTGAAGCTTTCTTT.

The gene calls are TRBV13 and TRBJ2-1, with D perhaps matching TRBD1 or TRBD2 (5 bases each). The CDR3 runs 13 residues. The V and J ends lost 5 bases and 6 bases respectively, with 11 bases between them. Looked up from germline, CDR1 is PRHDT and CDR2 is FYEKMQ (reference sequence). Here the CDR3 reads CASSPGATNEQFF. DNA for the CDR3: TGTGCCAGCAGCCCCGGGGCCACCAATGAGCAGTTCTTC.

J is TRBJ1-3 and V is TRBV7-6; weak D call: TRBD1 (6 bases). Germline values: CDR1 SGHVS, CDR2 FNYEAQ. V was pared by 5 bases and J by 2 bases, with 19 bases between. This CDR3 has 17 residues. CDR3 DNA sequence: TGTGCCAGCAGCCCGAGCGGGGGGCGGAAGGCTGGAAACACCATATATTTT. Translating gives CASSPSGGRKAGNTIYF.

The V gene is TRBV18, the J gene TRBJ1-3; a possible D gene is TRBD1 (6 bases). V lost 6 bases to trimming and J lost 0 bases, with 15 bases between them. This CDR3 has 16 amino acids. Germline V CDR1 and CDR2: KGHSH, LQKENI. The CDR3 region has the DNA TGTGCCAGCTCGCTCGAACAGGGTTCCTCTGGAAACACCATATATTTT. Protein sequence: CASSLEQGSSGNTIYF.

The V gene is TRBV30, the J gene TRBJ1-3; D is ambiguous. Trimming stripped 0 bases from V and 4 bases from J, with 7 bases between. There are 13 residues in the CDR3. CDR1 is GTSNPN and CDR2 is SVGIG in the germline V gene (reference sequence). The CDR3 here is CAWSVQSGNTIYF. DNA of the CDR3: TGTGCCTGGAGTGTACAATCGGGAAACACCATATATTTT.

In nucleotides, the CDR3 is TGTGCCAGCAGTCAAGGGACAGCCCAGCTCTTCCACTTT. Translated: CASSQGTAQLFHF. The rearrangement joins TRBV28 to TRBJ1-6, with TRBD1 matching 7 bases. The CDR3 extends over 13 amino acids. Germline loops: CDR1 MDHEN, CDR2 SYDVKM. The V gene end was trimmed by 5 bases and the J gene end by 17 bases; junction bases not matched to a gene: 12.

The J gene is TRBJ2-7, the V gene TRBV5-1; TRBD1 matches at 8 bases. Per the germline V gene, CDR1 is SGHRS and CDR2 is YFSETQ. CDR3 length equals 15 residues. The V segment lost 5 bases and the J segment 2 bases; nucleotides outside the gene matches: 9. The CDR3 DNA follows: TGCGCCAGCAGACTAACCGGACAGGGACCCTACGAGCAGTACTTC. This gives the protein CASRLTGQGPYEQYF.

The chain recombines TRBV3-1 (or the pseudogene TRBV3-2) with TRBJ2-5, with D possibly matching TRBD1 (5 bases). CDR3 length equals 14 residues. CDR1 LGHDT and CDR2 YNNKEL come from the germline V gene (reference sequence). V dropped 0 bases and J dropped 1 base, with 6 bases sitting between them. The CDR3 nucleotides are TGTGCCAGCAGCCAAGACAGGGTCCAAGAGACCCAGTACTTC. Its protein product is CASSQDRVQETQYF.

This rearrangement joins TRBV4-1 to TRBJ2-1; D is uncertain. Trimming took off 0 bases at V and 4 bases at J, with 16 bases between the two ends. CDR3 length equals 17 residues. CDR1 MGHRA and CDR2 YSYEKL come from the germline V gene. This CDR3 is CASSQDYEARIYNEQFF. The CDR3 DNA is TGCGCCAGCAGCCAAGATTATGAAGCACGTATTTACAATGAGCAGTTCTTC.

As DNA, the CDR3 is TGCGCCAGCAGCCCCCGGGGGCTGGACTATGGCTACACCTTC. It is translated as CASSPRGLDYGYTF. This chain joins TRBV4-1 and TRBJ1-2, with D tentatively TRBD1 (6 bases). CDR1 MGHRA and CDR2 YSYEKL come from the germline V gene. Trimming took off 4 bases at V and 3 bases at J, with 12 bases between the two ends. There are 14 residues in the CDR3.

The CDR3 loop reads CASSLAFWGAPEETQYF. The CDR3 DNA follows: TGTGCCAGCAGCTTAGCGTTTTGGGGGGCCCCCGAAGAGACCCAGTACTTC. The V gene is TRBV7-2, the J gene TRBJ2-5; TRBD1 or TRBD2 may be the D gene (6 bases each). The CDR3 is 17 residues long. Trimming stripped 0 bases from V and 3 bases from J, with 17 bases between. Germline lookup yields CDR1 SGHTA and CDR2 FQGNSA.

The chain links TRBV6-5 to TRBJ1-2; D possibly corresponds to TRBD1 (6 bases). CDR3 length: 14 amino acids. Germline CDR1 MNHEY, CDR2 SVGAGI. V lost 0 bases to trimming and J lost 5 bases, with 10 bases between them. The CDR3 region is CASSYSWGAYGYTF. The CDR3 nucleotides read TGTGCCAGCAGTTACTCTTGGGGGGCGTATGGCTACACCTTC.

The chain couples TRBV19 to TRBJ2-2; D gene ambiguous. V dropped 0 bases and J dropped 1 base, with 6 bases sitting between them. Germline-derived CDR1 and CDR2 are LNHDA and SQIVND (reference sequence). The CDR3 is 15 amino acids. CDR3 sequence: CASSIDRMNTGELFF. Here the CDR3 DNA reads TGTGCCAGTAGTATAGACAGGATGAACACCGGGGAGCTGTTTTTT.

This rearrangement joins TRBV20-1 to TRBJ1-2; 10 bases are a match to TRBD1. The CDR3 spans 16 residues. V gave up 3 bases and J gave up 7 bases; unmatched junction bases: 14. Looked up from germline, CDR1 is DFQATT and CDR2 is SNEGSKA (reference sequence). The chain's CDR3 is CSASGTGARGGGGYTF. CDR3 DNA: TGCAGTGCTAGTGGGACAGGGGCCCGAGGGGGTGGTGGCTACACCTTC.